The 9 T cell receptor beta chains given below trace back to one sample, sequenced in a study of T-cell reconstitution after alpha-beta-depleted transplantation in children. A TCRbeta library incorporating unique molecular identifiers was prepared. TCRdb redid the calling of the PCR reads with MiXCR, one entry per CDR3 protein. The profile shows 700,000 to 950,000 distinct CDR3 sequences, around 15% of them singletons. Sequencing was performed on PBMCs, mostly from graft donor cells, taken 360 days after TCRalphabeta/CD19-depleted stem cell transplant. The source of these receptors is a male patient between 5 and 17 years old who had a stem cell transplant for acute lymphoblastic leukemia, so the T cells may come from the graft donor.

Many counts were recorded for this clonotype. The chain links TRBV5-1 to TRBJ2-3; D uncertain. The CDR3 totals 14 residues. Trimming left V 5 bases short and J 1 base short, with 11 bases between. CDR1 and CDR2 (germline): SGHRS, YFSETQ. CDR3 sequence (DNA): TGCGCCAGCAGTGGCACAATGGGCACAGATACGCAGTATTTT. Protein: CASSGTMGTDTQYF. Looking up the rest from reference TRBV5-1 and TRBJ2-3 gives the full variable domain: KAGVTQTPRYLIKTRGQQVTLSCSPISGHRSVSWYQQTPGQGLQFLFEYFSETQRNKGNFPGRFSGRQFSNSRSEMNVSTLELGDSALYLCASSGTMGTDTQYFGPGTRLTVL.

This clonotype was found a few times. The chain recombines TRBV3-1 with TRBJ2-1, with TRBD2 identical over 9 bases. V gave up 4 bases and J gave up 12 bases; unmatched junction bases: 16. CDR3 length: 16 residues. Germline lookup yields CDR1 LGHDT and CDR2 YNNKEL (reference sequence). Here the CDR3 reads CASSPSSGGRAYWQFF. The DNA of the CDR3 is TGTGCCAGCAGCCCCAGCTCGGGCGGGAGGGCCTACTGGCAGTTCTTC.

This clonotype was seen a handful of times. The CDR3 is CASSPPKYGGDAQYF. Written as DNA, the CDR3 is TGTGCCAGCTCACCACCGAAGTACGGAGGTGACGCGCAGTATTTT. The rearrangement joins TRBV18 to TRBJ2-3, with D perhaps matching TRBD2 (5 bases). The ends were cut back, 0 bases at V and 10 bases at J, with 17 bases in the middle. The CDR3 is 15 amino acids. Germline V gene lookup returns CDR1 KGHSH and CDR2 LQKENI.

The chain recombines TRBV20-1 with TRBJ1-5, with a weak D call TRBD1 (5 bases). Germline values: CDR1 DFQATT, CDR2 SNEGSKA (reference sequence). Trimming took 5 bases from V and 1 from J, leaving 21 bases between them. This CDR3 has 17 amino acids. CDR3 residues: CSAHLGGDLRSNQPQHF. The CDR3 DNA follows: TGCAGTGCTCACCTTGGGGGGGATCTAAGGAGCAATCAGCCCCAGCATTTT.

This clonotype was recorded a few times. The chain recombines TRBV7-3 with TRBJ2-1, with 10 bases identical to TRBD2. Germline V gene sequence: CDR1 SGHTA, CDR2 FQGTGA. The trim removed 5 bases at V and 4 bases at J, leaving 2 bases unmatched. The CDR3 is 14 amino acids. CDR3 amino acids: CASSQTSGYNEQFF. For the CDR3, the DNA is TGTGCCAGCAGCCAGACTAGCGGGTACAATGAGCAGTTCTTC.

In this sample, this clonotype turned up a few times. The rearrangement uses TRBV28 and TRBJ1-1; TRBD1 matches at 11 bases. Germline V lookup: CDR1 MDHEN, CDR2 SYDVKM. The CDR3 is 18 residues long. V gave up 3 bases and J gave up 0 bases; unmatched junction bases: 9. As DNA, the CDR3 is TGTGCCAGCAGTTTTATAAGTGGGACAGGGGGTTTGAACACTGAAGCTTTCTTT. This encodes CASSFISGTGGLNTEAFF.

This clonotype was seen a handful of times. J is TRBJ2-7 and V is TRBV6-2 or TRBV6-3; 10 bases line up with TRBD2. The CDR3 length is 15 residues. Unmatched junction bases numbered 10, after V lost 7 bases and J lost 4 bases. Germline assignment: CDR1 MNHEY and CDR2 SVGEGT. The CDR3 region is CASTPGGSGRYEQYF. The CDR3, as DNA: TGTGCCAGCACTCCCGGTGGTAGCGGGAGGTACGAGCAGTACTTC.

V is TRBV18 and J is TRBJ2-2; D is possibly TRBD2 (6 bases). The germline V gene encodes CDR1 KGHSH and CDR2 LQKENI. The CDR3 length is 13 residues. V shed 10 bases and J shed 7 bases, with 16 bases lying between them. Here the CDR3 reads CATLTRLSGELFF. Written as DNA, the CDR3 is TGTGCCACCCTGACTAGGCTGAGCGGGGAGCTGTTTTTT.

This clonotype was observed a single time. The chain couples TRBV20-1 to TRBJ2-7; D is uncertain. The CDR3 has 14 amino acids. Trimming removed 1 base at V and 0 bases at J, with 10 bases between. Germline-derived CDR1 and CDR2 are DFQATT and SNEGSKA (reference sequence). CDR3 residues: CSARGRSRSYEQYF. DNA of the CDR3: TGCAGTGCTAGAGGCCGGTCGCGCTCCTACGAGCAGTACTTC.